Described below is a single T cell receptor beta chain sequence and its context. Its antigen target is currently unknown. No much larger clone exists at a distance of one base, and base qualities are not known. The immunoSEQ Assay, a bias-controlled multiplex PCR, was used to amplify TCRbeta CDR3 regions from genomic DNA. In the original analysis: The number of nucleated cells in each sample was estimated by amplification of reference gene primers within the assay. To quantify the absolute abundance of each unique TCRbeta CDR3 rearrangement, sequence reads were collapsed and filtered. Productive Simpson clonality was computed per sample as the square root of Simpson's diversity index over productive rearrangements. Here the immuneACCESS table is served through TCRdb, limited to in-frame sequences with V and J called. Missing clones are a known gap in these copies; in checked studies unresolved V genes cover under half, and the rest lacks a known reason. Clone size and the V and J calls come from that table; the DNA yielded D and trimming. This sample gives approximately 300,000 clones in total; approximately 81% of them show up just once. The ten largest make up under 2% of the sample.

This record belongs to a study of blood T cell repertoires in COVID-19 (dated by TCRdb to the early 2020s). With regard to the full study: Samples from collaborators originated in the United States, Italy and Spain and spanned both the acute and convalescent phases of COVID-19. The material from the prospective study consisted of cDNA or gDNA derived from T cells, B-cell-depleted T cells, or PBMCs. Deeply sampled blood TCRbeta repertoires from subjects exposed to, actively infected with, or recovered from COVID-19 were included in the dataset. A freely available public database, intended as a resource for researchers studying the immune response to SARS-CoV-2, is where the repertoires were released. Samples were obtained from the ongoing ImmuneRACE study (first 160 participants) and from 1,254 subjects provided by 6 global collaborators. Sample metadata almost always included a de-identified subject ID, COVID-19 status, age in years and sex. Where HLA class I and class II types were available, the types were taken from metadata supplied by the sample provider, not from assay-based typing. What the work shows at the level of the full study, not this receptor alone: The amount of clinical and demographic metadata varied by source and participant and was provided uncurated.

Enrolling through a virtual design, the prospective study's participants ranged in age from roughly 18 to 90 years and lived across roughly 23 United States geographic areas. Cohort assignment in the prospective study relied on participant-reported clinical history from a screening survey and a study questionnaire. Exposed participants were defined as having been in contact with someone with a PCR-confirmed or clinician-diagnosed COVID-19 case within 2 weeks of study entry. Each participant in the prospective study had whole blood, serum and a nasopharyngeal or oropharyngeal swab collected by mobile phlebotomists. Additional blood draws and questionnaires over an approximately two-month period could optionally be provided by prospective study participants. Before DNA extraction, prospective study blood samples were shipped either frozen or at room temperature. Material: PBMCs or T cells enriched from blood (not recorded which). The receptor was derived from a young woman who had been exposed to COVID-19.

In nucleotide form, the sequence is TGTGCCAGCAGTTCGACCGGGACAGGGATGAACACTGAAGCTTTCTTT. Its protein reads: CASSSTGTGMNTEAFF. The chain uses TRBV28 and TRBJ1-1; TRBD1 lines up with 9 middle nucleotides. The junction shows trimming of 4 bases on V and 0 bases on J, and the gene matches do not reach 6 bases of it. The CDR3 contains 16 residues, cysteine and phenylalanine counted. Only CDR3 DNA is held: 48 bases, read in frame from base 1. The germline V gene provides CDR1 MDHEN and CDR2 SYDVKM.